This entry lists 3 T cell receptor beta chains sequenced from one sample in a study of cytomegalovirus exposure and HLA in healthy donors. Clones were read by immunoSEQ multiplex PCR, and TCRdb kept only the in-frame ones, dropping some. The data show about 130,000 clones, with around 90% seen just once and roughly 2% held by the top ten. The material sequenced was PBMCs. All receptors come from a woman younger than 35 in good health and CMV-seronegative.

This clone was seen just once. CDR3 sequence reads: CASKGDSNQPQHF. CDR3 DNA sequence: TGTGCCAGTAAAGGGGATAGCAATCAGCCCCAGCATTTT. The V call is TRBV19, the J call TRBJ1-5; TRBD1 might be the D (5 bases). The CDR3 has 13 amino acids. Germline V gene data show CDR1 as LNHDA and CDR2 as SQIVND (reference sequence). Trimming left V 7 bases short and J 0 bases short, with 7 bases between. Full variable domain (remainder filled in from reference TRBV19 and TRBJ1-5): DGGITQSPKYLFRKEGQNVTLSCEQNLNHDAMYWYRQDPGQGLRLIYYSQIVNDFQKGDIAEGYSVSREKKESFPLTVTSAQKNPTAFYLCASKGDSNQPQHFGDGTRLSIL.

V usage is TRBV27 and J usage is TRBJ1-1; D uncertain. V gave up 2 bases and J gave up 6 bases, with 4 bases separating them. The CDR3 has 11 residues. Germline values: CDR1 MNHEY, CDR2 SMNVEV (reference sequence). The chain's CDR3 is CASSLGAEAFF. The CDR3 DNA reads as TGTGCCAGCAGTTTAGGAGCTGAAGCTTTCTTT.

The chain is built from TRBV15 and TRBJ1-3; TRBD1 matches 8 bases. This CDR3 spans 19 amino acids. Trimming at V came to 4 bases and at J to 4 bases, leaving 18 bases not matched to a gene. Germline V gives CDR1 LNHNV, CDR2 YYDKDF (reference sequence). The CDR3 loop is CATSTWRGQGFAAGNTIYF. The DNA for the CDR3 is TGTGCCACCAGCACGTGGAGAGGACAGGGTTTCGCGGCCGGAAACACCATATATTTT.